The next 11 T cell receptor beta chains were all read from a single sample in a study of blood T cell repertoires in COVID-19. Profiled with immunoSEQ multiplex PCR; TCRdb holds only in-frame clones, not every one. Found here are about 200,000 clones, over 75% of them singletons; the top ten hold 5.9%. The sequencing sample was made of peripheral blood. Every receptor here comes from a man aged 80 or over with acute or convalescent COVID-19.

CDR3 sequence reads: CSAQGARGTNEQFF. CDR3 nucleotide sequence: TGCAGCGCACAGGGGGCCCGGGGGACCAATGAGCAGTTCTTC. V usage is TRBV29-1 and J usage is TRBJ2-1; TRBD1 matches at 9 bases. This CDR3 contains 14 residues. V lost 7 bases and J lost 6; bases outside the gene matches: 10. CDR1 is SQVTM, CDR2 ANQGSEA, per germline.

The chain couples TRBV6-2 or TRBV6-3 to TRBJ1-2; TRBD1 aligns across 8 bases. V gave up 5 bases and J gave up 8 bases; unmatched junction bases: 10. CDR3 size: 14 residues. The germline V gene has CDR1 MNHEY and CDR2 SVGEGT. The CDR3 sequence: CASSHRDRLSGYTF. Written as DNA, the CDR3 is TGTGCCAGCAGTCACCGGGACAGGCTATCAGGCTACACCTTC.

The genes are TRBV19 and TRBJ2-5, with D possibly being TRBD2 (7 bases). The CDR3 consists of 15 residues. The V end was cut by 2 bases, the J end by 5 bases, with 15 bases between. CDR1 and CDR2 from the germline V gene are LNHDA and SQIVND (reference sequence). As DNA, the CDR3 is TGTGCCAGTAGTATACGGGGGGCGGGGCTGGAGACCCAGTACTTC. This gives the protein CASSIRGAGLETQYF.

The DNA of the CDR3 is TGCGCCAGCAGTATAGGCAGGGGAGAGGGGGATACGCAGTATTTT. Protein sequence: CASSIGRGEGDTQYF. The chain is built from TRBV5-1 and TRBJ2-3, with D possibly being TRBD1 (6 bases). The CDR3 spans 15 residues. V lost 5 bases and J 6 bases, leaving 19 bases between the germline ends. Germline CDR1 SGHRS, CDR2 YFSETQ.

Only one count was recorded for this clone. V usage is TRBV5-4 and J usage is TRBJ1-1; tentative D call: TRBD1 (5 bases). The CDR3 has 13 amino acids. Germline CDR1 is SGHNT and CDR2 is YYREEE (reference sequence). V lost 4 bases and J lost 3, with 10 bases in between. The CDR3 DNA is TGTGCCAGCAGCATTACAGGCTACACTGAAGCTTTCTTT. Translating gives CASSITGYTEAFF.

The rearrangement uses TRBV5-1 and TRBJ2-3, with 15 bases fitting TRBD2. The CDR3 runs 19 residues. Germline V lookup: CDR1 SGHRS, CDR2 YFSETQ. The J segment lost 4 bases and the V segment lost 0 bases, leaving 9 bases of the junction unmatched. CDR3 coding DNA: TGCGCCAGCAGCTTGGGCCCCCAGGGACTAGCGGGAGGCGCAGATACGCAGTATTTT. This translates into CASSLGPQGLAGGADTQYF. The variable domain in full, with the rest retrieved from reference TRBV5-1 and TRBJ2-3, is KAGVTQTPRYLIKTRGQQVTLSCSPISGHRSVSWYQQTPGQGLQFLFEYFSETQRNKGNFPGRFSGRQFSNSRSEMNVSTLELGDSALYLCASSLGPQGLAGGADTQYFGPGTRLTVL.

This clone showed up just a few times. The chain recombines TRBV4-1 with TRBJ2-7; TRBD1 might be the D (6 bases). V was trimmed by 0 bases and J by 5 bases, leaving 8 bases between them. This CDR3 contains 13 residues. Germline CDR1 and CDR2: MGHRA and YSYEKL. CDR3 amino acids: CASSQDWTDEQYV. In DNA, the CDR3 is TGCGCCAGCAGCCAAGATTGGACAGACGAGCAGTACGTC.

The chain carries TRBV7-2 and TRBJ2-7, with 13 bases lining up with TRBD2. The germline gives CDR1 SGHTA, CDR2 FQGNSA. This CDR3 region has 15 residues. J lost 3 bases, V lost 1 base, and 0 bases had no gene match. The CDR3 loop is CASSLGTSGSYEQYF. For the CDR3, the DNA is TGTGCCAGCAGCTTAGGGACTAGCGGGAGCTACGAGCAGTACTTC.

The V call is TRBV7-9, the J call TRBJ2-3, with 8 bases aligning to TRBD2. Trimming took 5 bases from V and 3 from J; bases not matched to a gene: 10. This CDR3 contains 16 residues. The germline V gene encodes CDR1 SEHNR and CDR2 FQNEAQ (reference sequence). For the CDR3, the DNA is TGTGCCAGCAGCCCACGGGGGGGGAGTTGGACAGATACGCAGTATTTT. It is translated as CASSPRGGSWTDTQYF.

The chain links TRBV7-2 to TRBJ2-3, with D perhaps matching TRBD2 (6 bases). This CDR3 contains 17 residues. The ends were cut back, 5 bases at V and 0 bases at J, with 18 bases in the middle. Germline CDR1 and CDR2: SGHTA and FQGNSA. The CDR3 coding sequence is TGTGCCAGCAGCCAAAGGTTAGGACTACTGAGCACAGATACGCAGTATTTT. It translates to CASSQRLGLLSTDTQYF.

CDR3 residues: CSASVTSPTNEQFF. The CDR3 DNA sequence: TGCAGTGCTAGTGTCACTAGTCCCACCAATGAGCAGTTCTTC. The rearrangement uses TRBV20-1 and TRBJ2-1, with D perhaps matching TRBD2 (5 bases). CDR1 DFQATT and CDR2 SNEGSKA come from the germline V gene (reference sequence). Trimming cost V 3 bases and J 6 bases, with 15 bases left between them. CDR3 length: 14 residues.